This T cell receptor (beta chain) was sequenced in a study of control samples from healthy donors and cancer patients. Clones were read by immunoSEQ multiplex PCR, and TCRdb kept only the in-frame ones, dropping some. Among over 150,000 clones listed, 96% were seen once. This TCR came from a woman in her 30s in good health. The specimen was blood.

DNA of the CDR3: TGCAGCGCGGGGGGTGTTAACACCGGGGAGCTGTTTTTT. Protein sequence: CSAGGVNTGELFF. The chain uses TRBV29-1 and TRBJ2-2, with TRBD2 identical over 7 bases. Germline V gene lookup returns CDR1 SQVTM and CDR2 ANQGSEA. This CDR3 has 13 amino acids. J was trimmed by 2 bases and V by 7 bases; bases with no gene match: 4.